This T cell receptor beta chain was obtained from a study of blood T cell repertoires in COVID-19. On the study more broadly: Nucleic acid was either cDNA or gDNA, and it came from T cells, B-cell-depleted T cells, or PBMCs.

The protocol was immunoSEQ multiplex PCR, while the TCRdb copy is restricted to in-frame clones and leaves out a portion. The sample holds about 92,000 clones, 75% to 90% seen once. V lost 5 bases and J lost 6; bases outside the gene matches: 3. This CDR3 is 11 amino acids long. CDR1 is DFQATT, CDR2 SNEGSKA, per germline (reference sequence). Sequencing was carried out using peripheral blood. This receptor was taken from a woman between 65 and 79 years old with acute or convalescent COVID-19. This chain joins TRBV20-1 and TRBJ1-1, with 7 bases matching TRBD1. CDR3: CSAFDRAEAFF. The CDR3 DNA reads TGCAGTGCTTTCGACAGGGCTGAAGCTTTCTTT.